The 28 T cell receptor beta chains below were found in one sample sequenced in a study of Tregs in tolerant kidney transplant recipients. The protocol was immunoSEQ multiplex PCR, while the TCRdb copy is restricted to in-frame clones and leaves out a portion. The table includes around 70,000 clones, 80% to 95% detected once. Source: CD8+ T cells from blood, taken before the transplant. The receptors were sampled from a human donor who received a combined kidney and bone marrow transplant.

In DNA form, the CDR3 reads TGTGCCAGCAGCTTAGCGGACAGGGGCAATGAGCAGTTCTTC. Protein sequence: CASSLADRGNEQFF. This chain links TRBV7-2 with TRBJ2-1; 9 nucleotides match TRBD1. The V segment lost 0 bases and the J segment 6 bases; nucleotides outside the gene matches: 0. Germline loops: CDR1 SGHTA, CDR2 FQGNSA. This CDR3 is built from 14 residues.

This clone showed up just once. V gene TRBV4-3 combines with J gene TRBJ2-2, with 8 bases aligning to TRBD2. The J segment lost 4 bases and the V segment lost 1 base, leaving 11 bases of the junction unmatched. The CDR3 runs to 18 residues. CDR1 LGHNA and CDR2 YSLEER come from the germline V gene. CDR3 DNA: TGCGCCAGCAGCCAAGCGGGGACTGCGGGAGGTTCCACCGGGGAGCTGTTTTTT. Protein product: CASSQAGTAGGSTGELFF.

The chain employs TRBV4-1 and TRBJ2-1; D perhaps matches TRBD2 (5 bases). Trimming pared 5 bases from V and 5 bases from J, leaving 13 bases between. Germline CDR1 and CDR2: MGHRA and YSYEKL. The CDR3 sequence is 14 residues long. CDR3 nucleotides: TGCGCCAGCAGCGGAAGGACTGGAAACAATGAGCAGTTCTTC. Translated, it gives CASSGRTGNNEQFF.

The chain employs TRBV30 and TRBJ1-3, with unresolved D. This CDR3 region has 12 residues. V was pared by 1 base and J by 3 bases, with 4 bases between. Germline CDR1 and CDR2: GTSNPN and SVGIG (reference sequence). Written as DNA, the CDR3 is TGTGCCTGGAGTGCGGGTGGAAACACCATATATTTT. Its translation is CAWSAGGNTIYF.

This chain links TRBV9 with TRBJ2-5; D is possibly TRBD2 (6 bases). Per germline, CDR1 SGDLS and CDR2 YYNGEE. Trimming removed 1 base from V and 2 bases from J, with 12 bases in between. CDR3 size: 15 residues. The CDR3 sequence: CASSVKGAGQETQYF. The CDR3 DNA reads as TGTGCCAGCAGCGTAAAAGGGGCGGGGCAAGAGACCCAGTACTTC.

This clone was seen only a few times. The chain employs TRBV11-2 and TRBJ2-1; possible D gene TRBD1, 5 bases. The CDR3 length is 16 residues. Germline V gene data show CDR1 as SGHAT and CDR2 as FQNNGV. Trimming stripped 0 bases from V and 7 bases from J, with 16 bases between. In DNA form, the CDR3 reads TGTGCCAGCAGCTTAGATTATCAGGGCCCTTTGAATGAGCAGTTCTTC. Translated: CASSLDYQGPLNEQFF.

V and J are TRBV4-2 and TRBJ2-4; 10 bases agree with TRBD2. This CDR3 has 15 residues. With 5 bases clipped from V and 9 bases from J, the junction kept 10 bases outside the gene matches. CDR1 is LGHNA, CDR2 YNFKEQ, per germline. The CDR3 sequence is CASSSTSGESVIQYF. CDR3 DNA sequence: TGTGCCAGCAGCTCAACTAGCGGGGAATCGGTCATTCAGTACTTC.

The chain employs TRBV30 and TRBJ2-7; 11 bases align to TRBD2. V shed 8 bases and J 0 bases; nucleotides not matched to a gene: 12. CDR1 is GTSNPN, CDR2 SVGIG, per germline (reference sequence). CDR3 length equals 16 residues. The CDR3 spells CARARSGRVPSYEQYF. The CDR3 DNA sequence: TGTGCCCGAGCGCGTAGCGGGAGGGTCCCCTCCTACGAGCAGTACTTC.

V usage is TRBV13 and J usage is TRBJ2-1; 9 positions agree with TRBD1. Germline V lookup: CDR1 PRHDT, CDR2 FYEKMQ (reference sequence). The CDR3 consists of 15 residues. Trimming cost V 5 bases and J 6 bases; bases outside gene matches: 8. The CDR3 is CASSKGTGIGNEQFF. The CDR3 region has the DNA TGTGCCAGCAGCAAAGGGACAGGGATAGGCAATGAGCAGTTCTTC.

This clone was detected only a few times. The V and J genes are TRBV4-1 and TRBJ2-7; 11 bases agree with TRBD2. This CDR3 spans 17 amino acids. The germline CDR1 and CDR2 sequences are MGHRA and YSYEKL. J was trimmed by 0 bases and V by 5 bases; bases with no gene match: 9. The CDR3 is CASSGVFTSGSSYEQYF. In DNA form, the CDR3 reads TGCGCCAGCAGCGGAGTGTTTACTAGCGGGAGCTCCTACGAGCAGTACTTC.

CDR3 residues: CASSLRQGTNTGELFF. In DNA form, the CDR3 reads TGTGCCAGCAGTTTACGACAGGGGACAAACACCGGGGAGCTGTTTTTT. The chain uses TRBV27 and TRBJ2-2; 8 nucleotides match TRBD1. The germline V gene has CDR1 MNHEY and CDR2 SMNVEV (reference sequence). V shed 2 bases, J shed 2 bases, and the junction held 4 bases outside the gene matches. CDR3 length: 16 residues.

V is TRBV2 and J is TRBJ1-2; D uncertain. V lost 8 bases, J lost 2 bases, and 9 bases lay in between. The germline gives CDR1 SNHLY, CDR2 FYNNEI. This CDR3 has 12 amino acids. CDR3 bases: TGTGCCAGCTTCCGGGGAAACTATGGCTACACCTTC. This sequence encodes CASFRGNYGYTF.

This clone was recorded once. The J gene is TRBJ2-5, the V gene TRBV11-3; TRBD1 matches 8 bases. The J call may be faulty, since TRBJ2-7 better matches the DNA end. The germline V gene encodes CDR1 SGHNT and CDR2 YENEEA. The CDR3 covers 14 residues. In DNA form, the CDR3 reads TGTGCCAGCAGCTCCTCGGACAGGGTCAACGAGCAGTACTTC. It specifies CASSSSDRVNEQYF.

V and J are TRBV5-4 and TRBJ1-1, with TRBD1 identical over 8 bases. CDR3 size: 13 residues. From germline, CDR1 is SGHNT and CDR2 YYREEE (reference sequence). The junction had 7 bases not matched to a gene; V was cut back by 4 bases and J by 8 bases. CDR3: CASSPRQGIEAFF. The CDR3 DNA follows: TGTGCCAGCAGCCCCCGACAGGGGATCGAAGCTTTCTTT.

The V gene is TRBV19, the J gene TRBJ2-1; maybe TRBD1 (5 bases). Germline lookup yields CDR1 LNHDA and CDR2 SQIVND (reference sequence). V was pared by 6 bases and J by 5 bases, with 14 bases between. This CDR3 region has 14 residues. This CDR3 is CASSPGYSDNEQFF. Here the CDR3 DNA reads TGTGCCAGTAGCCCAGGGTATTCGGACAATGAGCAGTTCTTC.

This sequence joins TRBV27 and TRBJ1-5; D ambiguous. Germline-derived CDR1 and CDR2 are MNHEY and SMNVEV (reference sequence). Deletions cut 3 bases from V and 4 bases from J, with 7 bases between. The CDR3 covers 13 residues. CDR3 amino acids: CASSFGANQPQHF. The CDR3 DNA reads as TGTGCCAGCAGTTTCGGAGCGAATCAGCCCCAGCATTTT.

The CDR3 region has the DNA TGTGCCAGCAGCCCCCTTGCGGGAGGTTCCTACGAGCAGTACTTC. Amino acid sequence: CASSPLAGGSYEQYF. This rearrangement joins TRBV11-3 to TRBJ2-5, with 8 bases lining up with TRBD2. The DNA end is more similar to TRBJ2-7, so the J call may be wrong. Germline CDR1 and CDR2: SGHNT and YENEEA. This CDR3 spans 15 amino acids.

The chain recombines TRBV4-2 with TRBJ2-7; no reliable D call. Germline V CDR1 and CDR2: LGHNA, YNFKEQ. Trimming stripped 2 bases from V and 4 bases from J, with 12 bases between. This CDR3 region has 14 residues. In DNA, the CDR3 is TGTGCCAGCAGCCAAAATCTAAACGGGTACGAGCAGTACTTC. Its translation is CASSQNLNGYEQYF.

This rearrangement joins TRBV30 to TRBJ2-2; no reliable D call. The CDR3 is 15 amino acids. Germline assignment: CDR1 GTSNPN and CDR2 SVGIG (reference sequence). The V and J ends lost 3 bases and 0 bases respectively, with 11 bases between them. In DNA form, the CDR3 reads TGTGCCTGGAGGCCAGGCCTCTCGAACACCGGGGAGCTGTTTTTT. Translating it yields CAWRPGLSNTGELFF.

The chain uses TRBV7-6 and TRBJ2-2; TRBD1 agrees at 7 bases. The CDR3 contains 16 residues. Germline CDR1 reads SGHVS; CDR2 reads FNYEAQ. With 0 bases clipped from V and 6 bases from J, the junction kept 7 bases outside the gene matches. The CDR3 coding sequence is TGTGCCAGCAGCTTAGCGTCCGGCCAGGGGGCCGGGGAGCTGTTTTTT. This translates into CASSLASGQGAGELFF. Supplemented by reference TRBV7-6 and TRBJ2-2, the full variable domain reads GAGVSQSPRYKVTKRGQDVALRCDPISGHVSLYWYRQALGQGPEFLTYFNYEAQQDKSGLPNDRFSAERPEGSISTLTIQRTEQRDSAMYRCASSLASGQGAGELFFGEGSRLTVL.

V is TRBV27 and J is TRBJ2-7, with D possibly matching TRBD1 (6 bases). CDR3 length: 14 residues. CDR1 and CDR2 (germline): MNHEY, SMNVEV (reference sequence). Between the trimmed V and J ends, which lost 4 bases and 3 bases, there was a span of 13 bases. The CDR3, as DNA: TGTGCCAGCAGTTCGTGGGGGCACGGCTACGAGCAGTACTTC. Translating it yields CASSSWGHGYEQYF.

This sequence joins TRBV9 and TRBJ1-4; the D gene is possibly TRBD1 (5 bases). CDR3 length: 16 amino acids. Germline-derived CDR1 and CDR2 are SGDLS and YYNGEE. V shed 4 bases and J shed 1 base, with 14 bases lying between them. CDR3 DNA: TGTGCCAGCAGCCCTCCCGGAGGGGAAACTAATGAAAAACTGTTTTTT. This translates into CASSPPGGETNEKLFF.

The CDR3 loop reads CASSFGRGRSYEQYF. Written as DNA, the CDR3 is TGTGCCAGCAGCTTCGGTAGAGGGAGGTCCTACGAGCAGTACTTC. V is TRBV13 and J is TRBJ2-7; a possible D gene is TRBD2 (6 bases). Trimming took 3 bases from V and 1 from J, leaving 13 bases between them. The CDR3 consists of 15 residues. Germline V gives CDR1 PRHDT, CDR2 FYEKMQ (reference sequence).

This clone was found once. This CDR3 is CASSRGLAGVQETQYF. In DNA, the CDR3 is TGTGCCAGCAGTCGTGGACTAGCGGGGGTCCAAGAGACCCAGTACTTC. This chain links TRBV28 with TRBJ2-5; 13 nucleotides line up with TRBD2. CDR3 size: 16 residues. The germline V gene has CDR1 MDHEN and CDR2 SYDVKM. Trimming cost V 5 bases and J 1 base; bases outside gene matches: 4.

The V call is TRBV6-5, the J call TRBJ1-2, with no clear D. CDR1 and CDR2 from the germline V gene are MNHEY and SVGAGI. The V end was cut by 2 bases, the J end by 4 bases, with 14 bases between. This CDR3 is 15 amino acids long. DNA for the CDR3: TGTGCCAGCAGTTACGTCTTTAACGGAGGCTATGGCTACACCTTC. Its translation is CASSYVFNGGYGYTF.

Comment on this clone: At one of its ends the junction is not consistent with the germline gene, which may arise from a read error. J is TRBJ2-5 and V is TRBV6-6; D may be TRBD2 (6 bases). CDR3 length: 15 residues. CDR1 is MNHNY, CDR2 SVGAGI, per germline (reference sequence). The CDR3 spells CASRYSGLHQETQYF. In DNA, the CDR3 is TGTGCCAGCAGGTACTCGGGACTCCACCAAGAGACCCAGTACTTC.

The chain carries TRBV6-5 and TRBJ2-2, with a possible D match to TRBD2 (6 bases). V was trimmed by 7 bases and J by 0 bases, leaving 12 bases between them. Germline V lookup: CDR1 MNHEY, CDR2 SVGAGI. CDR3 length: 15 amino acids. The CDR3 sequence is CASTLGTPNTGELFF. CDR3 nucleotides: TGTGCCAGCACCCTCGGGACTCCGAACACCGGGGAGCTGTTTTTT.

This chain links TRBV27 with TRBJ2-7; the D gene is possibly TRBD2 (6 bases). The germline V and J ends were trimmed by 7 bases and 2 bases, with 18 bases remaining between them. This CDR3 contains 15 residues. Per the germline V gene, CDR1 is MNHEY and CDR2 is SMNVEV (reference sequence). In nucleotides, the CDR3 is TGTGCCAGCAAAGGGGCGGGGTGGGTAACCTACGAGCAGTACTTC. The encoded protein is CASKGAGWVTYEQYF.